Each of the 9 T cell receptor beta chains below was sequenced from the same sample in a study of TIL therapy for anti-PD-1-resistant metastatic lung cancer. The libraries were made with immunoSEQ v3. Some clones are missing from TCRdb's copy, which holds only in-frame ones; the method was immunoSEQ multiplex PCR. Seen here are about 48,000 clones, just over 70% observed once, and the top ten hold 5.6%. As to time point: pre-treatment sample, taken before nivolumab and TIL therapy. Tumor tissue came from excised metastases, mostly pleural nodules or supraclavicular lymph nodes. Material: tumor tissue, obtained at baseline. These TCRs come from a person aged 30 to 80 with non-small cell lung cancer.

V gene TRBV19 combines with J gene TRBJ2-7; D may be TRBD1 (6 bases). Germline CDR1 is LNHDA and CDR2 is SQIVND (reference sequence). The CDR3 totals 15 residues. V was pared by 1 base and J by 2 bases, with 12 bases between. The DNA for the CDR3 is TGTGCCAGTAGTATAGGACAGGTTGGTGCCTACGAGCAGTACTTC. Encoded protein: CASSIGQVGAYEQYF.

This clone is a singleton in its sample. The chain recombines TRBV29-1 with TRBJ2-1; no clear D gene. CDR1 SQVTM and CDR2 ANQGSEA come from the germline V gene. Trimming cost V 1 base and J 9 bases, with 7 bases left between them. This CDR3 region has 11 residues. The CDR3 region has the DNA TGCAGCGTTGAAGTGTGGACTGAGCAGTTCTTC. It specifies CSVEVWTEQFF.

Only one count was recorded for this clone. The V gene is TRBV29-1, the J gene TRBJ2-1; D is perhaps TRBD2 (5 bases). Trimming took off 5 bases at V and 10 bases at J, with 24 bases between the two ends. The CDR3 loop spans 15 amino acids. The germline V gene encodes CDR1 SQVTM and CDR2 ANQGSEA. In nucleotides, the CDR3 is TGCAGCGTTACTCCTTATGAGGGTATGAGAGGCGAGCAGTTCTTC. Its protein is CSVTPYEGMRGEQFF.

This clone turned up a few times. The J gene is TRBJ1-1, the V gene TRBV5-1, with 10 bases identical to TRBD1. Trimming removed 0 bases from V and 0 bases from J; junction bases left unmatched: 5. This CDR3 has 17 residues. Germline lookup yields CDR1 SGHRS and CDR2 YFSETQ. The CDR3 region has the DNA TGCGCCAGCAGCTTGGATGGGACAGGGGCCATGAACACTGAAGCTTTCTTT. Residues: CASSLDGTGAMNTEAFF.

This clone was seen only a few times. Here the CDR3 reads CASSKAPGASGNTIYF. The CDR3 nucleotides are TGTGCCAGCAGCAAAGCTCCCGGGGCCTCTGGAAACACCATATATTTT. The chain links TRBV21-1 to TRBJ1-3. TRBV21-1 is listed as a pseudogene. The CDR3 covers 16 residues.

This clone was observed a few times. This CDR3 is CASGGRDTNTGELFF. CDR3 nucleotides: TGTGCCAGCGGGGGGAGAGACACGAACACCGGGGAGCTGTTTTTT. The J gene is TRBJ2-2, the V gene TRBV11-1, with D maybe TRBD2 (6 bases). CDR1 and CDR2 from the germline V gene are SGHAT and FQDESV (reference sequence). This CDR3 has 15 amino acids. Trimming pared 8 bases from V and 0 bases from J, leaving 13 bases between.

The chain is built from TRBV7-2 and TRBJ2-3; 7 bases are a match to TRBD2. The trim removed 2 bases at V and 0 bases at J, leaving 5 bases unmatched. From germline, CDR1 is SGHTA and CDR2 FQGNSA. This CDR3 comprises 16 residues. As DNA, the CDR3 is TGTGCCAGCAGCTTATGGGGGGGAGGGAGCACAGATACGCAGTATTTT. Translating it yields CASSLWGGGSTDTQYF.

V is TRBV5-6 and J is TRBJ2-1; D gene ambiguous. The germline V gene encodes CDR1 SGHDT and CDR2 YYEEEE. The CDR3 covers 17 residues. The germline V and J ends were trimmed by 0 bases and 2 bases, with 15 bases remaining between them. CDR3 in amino acids: CASSLEPNLGAYNEQFF. As DNA, the CDR3 is TGTGCCAGCAGCTTGGAACCAAATCTCGGAGCCTACAATGAGCAGTTCTTC.

The chain has TRBV2 and TRBJ2-2; D is ambiguous. Germline CDR1 is SNHLY and CDR2 is FYNNEI. V lost 2 bases to trimming and J lost 15 bases, with 16 bases between them. This CDR3 contains 13 residues. DNA of the CDR3: TGTGCCAGCAGTGAATGGGCTGAAAGCGTGTTGTTTTTT. Translating gives CASSEWAESVLFF.